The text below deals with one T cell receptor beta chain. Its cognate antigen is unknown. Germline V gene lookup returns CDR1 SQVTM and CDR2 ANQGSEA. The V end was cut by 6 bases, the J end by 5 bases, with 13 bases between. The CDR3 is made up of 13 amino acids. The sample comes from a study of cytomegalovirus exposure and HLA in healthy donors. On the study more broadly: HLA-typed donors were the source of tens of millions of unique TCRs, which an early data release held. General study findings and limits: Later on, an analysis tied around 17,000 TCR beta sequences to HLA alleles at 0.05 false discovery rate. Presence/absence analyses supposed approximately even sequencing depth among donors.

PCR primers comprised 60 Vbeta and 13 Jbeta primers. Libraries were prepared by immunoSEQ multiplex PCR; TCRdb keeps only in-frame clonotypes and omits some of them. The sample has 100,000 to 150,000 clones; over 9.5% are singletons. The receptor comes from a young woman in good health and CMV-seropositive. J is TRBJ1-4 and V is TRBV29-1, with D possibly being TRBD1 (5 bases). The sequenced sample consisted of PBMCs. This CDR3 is CSVGPTENEKLFF. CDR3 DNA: TGCAGCGTGGGCCCGACAGAGAATGAAAAACTGTTTTTT.